The rows below give T cell receptor beta chains drawn from one sample of a study of blood T cell repertoires in COVID-19. Method: immunoSEQ multiplex PCR; TCRdb's copy keeps in-frame clones and lacks some. The sample consists of about 200,000 clones, approximately 81% of them appearing once. Sequencing was performed on peripheral blood. The receptors derive from an elderly woman with acute or convalescent COVID-19. Both conserved end residues are part of each CDR3. The D gene is left open where the match is weak. Size is omitted from some rows. Given values are once, few, many or a class for expanded clones.

- 14 TRBJ2-7 TRBD2 TRBV27 CASSAIAGGYEQYF TGTGCCAGCAGTGCGATAGCGGGCGGGTACGAGCAGTACTTC
few 14 TRBJ2-7 TRBD1 TRBV15 CATSRDKGAEEQYF TGTGCCACCAGCAGAGATAAGGGGGCGGAGGAGCAGTACTTC
- 18 TRBJ1-3 - TRBV9 CASSVDPTGTSSGNTIYF TGTGCCAGCAGCGTCGACCCTACAGGGACCTCCTCTGGAAACACCATATATTTT
- 14 TRBJ1-6 TRBD1 TRBV5-4 CASSLGQGDSPLHF TGTGCCAGCAGCTTGGGGCAGGGGGACTCACCCCTCCACTTT
- 15 TRBJ1-2 TRBD1 TRBV11-3 CASSPRRQGSYGYTF TGTGCCAGCAGCCCACGTAGACAGGGGTCCTATGGCTACACCTTC
- 16 TRBJ2-1 TRBD1 TRBV7-2 CASSLAGTGHYNEQFF TGTGCCAGCAGCTTAGCCGGGACAGGTCACTACAATGAGCAGTTCTTC
- 15 TRBJ2-2 - TRBV13 CASSSTGSDTGELFF TGTGCCAGCAGCTCCACAGGGTCGGACACCGGGGAGCTGTTTTTT
few 15 TRBJ1-3 TRBD1 TRBV7-2 CASSTSGTGGNTIYF TGTGCCAGCAGCACCTCCGGGACAGGGGGAAACACCATATATTTT
- 16 TRBJ1-6 TRBD1 TRBV30 CAWRLTGGGYNSPLHF TGTGCCTGGAGGTTGACAGGGGGCGGCTATAATTCACCCCTCCACTTT
once 15 TRBJ1-5 TRBD1 TRBV6-2/TRBV6-3 CASSSDRAISQPQHF TGTGCCAGCAGCAGCGACAGGGCAATCTCTCAGCCCCAGCATTTT
- 15 TRBJ1-3 - TRBV11-2 CASGPRPSSGNTIYF TGTGCCAGCGGCCCCCGCCCTTCCAGCGGGAACACCATATATTTT
- 15 TRBJ1-6 - TRBV14 CASSQDAGYNSPLHF TGTGCCAGCAGCCAAGATGCGGGATATAATTCACCCCTCCACTTT
- 14 TRBJ2-1 - TRBV6-1 CASSEFGGAQEQFF TGTGCCAGCAGTGAGTTTGGGGGGGCTCAGGAGCAGTTCTTC
- 13 TRBJ1-4 - TRBV6-5 CASSGGANEKLFF TGTGCCAGCTCGGGTGGAGCTAATGAAAAACTGTTTTTT
- 16 TRBJ2-5 TRBD2 TRBV7-2 CASSSPLTSWEETQYF TGTGCCAGCAGCTCTCCCCTGACTAGCTGGGAAGAGACCCAGTACTTC
- 14 TRBJ2-5 TRBD2 TRBV7-2 CASNLGPGGGTQYF TGTGCCAGCAACCTCGGACCAGGCGGGGGGACCCAGTACTTC
once 16 TRBJ1-3 TRBD1 TRBV10-3 CAISGGTGVSGNTIYF TGTGCCATCAGTGGAGGGACAGGGGTATCTGGAAACACCATATATTTT
- 17 TRBJ2-1 - TRBV7-7 CASSGGSGGGASYEQFF TGTGCTAGCAGCGGGGGCAGCGGAGGGGGCGCGAGTTATGAGCAGTTCTTC
- 15 TRBJ1-4 - TRBV3-1/TRBV3-2 CASSGGGTTNEKLFF TGTGCCAGCAGTGGCGGGGGGACAACTAATGAAAAACTGTTTTTT
- 13 TRBJ2-7 - TRBV11-2 CASSLDGGYEQYF TGTGCCAGCAGCTTAGATGGCGGATACGAGCAGTACTTC
- 16 TRBJ2-1 - TRBV13 CASSRRTSGSYNEQFF TGTGCCAGCAGCCGACGGACTTCCGGCTCCTACAATGAGCAGTTCTTC
- 16 TRBJ2-7 - TRBV3-1/TRBV3-2 CASSQVAGLITYEQYF TGTGCCAGCAGCCAAGTGGCGGGATTAATCACCTACGAGCAGTACTTC
- 16 TRBJ2-5 TRBD1 TRBV9 CASSVPRTGGEETQYF TGTGCCAGCAGCGTCCCCCGGACAGGGGGTGAGGAGACCCAGTACTTC
once 15 TRBJ1-1 TRBD1 TRBV10-3 CAIREGQGANTEAFF TGTGCCATCAGAGAGGGGCAGGGGGCGAACACTGAAGCTTTCTTT
- 19 TRBJ1-4 TRBD1 TRBV24-1 CATSDDGTGFLATNEKLFF TGTGCCACCAGTGACGACGGGACAGGGTTTTTAGCAACTAATGAAAAACTGTTTTTT
- 14 TRBJ2-3 TRBD1 TRBV5-4 CASSVGQSTDTQYF TGTGCCAGCAGCGTGGGACAGAGCACAGATACGCAGTATTTT
- 11 TRBJ1-1 - TRBV20-1 CSAHRNTEAFF TGCAGTGCCCACAGGAACACTGAAGCTTTCTTT
- 13 TRBJ2-2 - TRBV12-3/TRBV12-4 CASSIRGNGELFF TGTGCCAGCAGTATTAGGGGCAACGGGGAGCTGTTTTTT
- 16 TRBJ2-7 TRBD2 TRBV11-2 CASSLALAGGPGEQYF TGTGCCAGCAGCTTGGCGTTAGCGGGGGGGCCCGGTGAGCAGTACTTC